Below are 4 T cell receptor beta chains sequenced from a single sample in a study of OX40 agonist ivuxolimab in advanced cancers. TCRdb's table, derived via immunoSEQ multiplex PCR, lists solely in-frame clones and lacks some. The table has 53,000 or so clones, 70% to 85% seen once. The sequencing used CD4+ or CD8+ T cells sorted from blood, collected in a trial of the OX40 agonist ivuxolimab. These receptors originate from an adult with an advanced solid tumor such as melanoma, head and neck, liver or kidney cancer.

The chain uses TRBV6-6 and TRBJ1-1, with a weak D call TRBD1 (5 bases). V lost 5 bases, J lost 9 bases, and 22 bases lay in between. The CDR3 spans 15 residues. Germline CDR1 is MNHNY and CDR2 is SVGAGI (reference sequence). CDR3 DNA: TGTGCCAGCAGTGCGGGGCGTCAGTTCGGCTTTAAAGCTTTCTTT. This translates into CASSAGRQFGFKAFF.

The chain recombines TRBV6-1 with TRBJ1-2; a weak D match, TRBD1 (5 bases). This CDR3 has 14 residues. CDR1 is MNHNS and CDR2 is SASEGT in the germline V gene. Trimming took 8 bases from V and 7 from J, leaving 20 bases between them. The CDR3 DNA reads TGTGCCAGCCGCCCGCAGGGCAATGAGGGTGGCTACACCTTC. This gives the protein CASRPQGNEGGYTF.

This clone has just one count. The rearrangement links TRBV30 to TRBJ1-1, with D tentatively TRBD1 (5 bases). The germline V gene encodes CDR1 GTSNPN and CDR2 SVGIG (reference sequence). V lost 8 bases and J 1 base, leaving 20 bases between the germline ends. This CDR3 comprises 15 residues. The CDR3 region is CASRDRASWNTEAFF. The CDR3, as DNA: TGTGCCAGCAGGGACCGGGCTAGTTGGAACACTGAAGCTTTCTTT.

This clone was observed a few times. The chain joins TRBV6-6 to TRBJ1-2; D not resolved. Germline-derived CDR1 and CDR2 are MNHNY and SVGAGI (reference sequence). The V and J ends lost 5 bases and 4 bases respectively, with 11 bases between them. This CDR3 has 13 residues. The CDR3 here is CASSAFSPYGYTF. CDR3 coding DNA: TGTGCCAGCAGTGCGTTTTCTCCCTATGGCTACACCTTC.